This TCR beta chain was recorded in a study of cytomegalovirus exposure and HLA in healthy donors. Primers for the PCR totalled 60 Vbeta and 13 Jbeta. Here immunoSEQ multiplex PCR was the method, and the copy in TCRdb shows in-frame clones only, minus some. The repertoire holds 130,000 to 150,000 clones, with approximately 80% as singletons. The CDR3 length is 19 residues. The trim removed 5 bases at V and 5 bases at J, leaving 19 bases unmatched. Germline V gives CDR1 MDHEN, CDR2 SYDVKM. Findings and caveats of the study: Analyzed later, most CMV-associated TCR beta chains appeared HLA-restricted.

As regards this clone: Antigen specificity is unknown.

The specimen sequenced was PBMCs. The receptor was isolated from a female donor in good health and CMV-seronegative. The V gene is TRBV28, the J gene TRBJ2-4; 9 bases are a match to TRBD1. The CDR3, as DNA: TGTGCCAGCAGTAGAAGTTATTGGGACAGGGACCCTTCGGAAAACATTCAGTACTTC. Its protein is CASSRSYWDRDPSENIQYF.